The entry below gives a single T cell receptor beta chain sequence along with its context. What it recognizes is unknown. The data belong to a study of cytomegalovirus exposure and HLA in healthy donors. Primers for the PCR totalled 60 Vbeta and 13 Jbeta. This table comes from immunoSEQ multiplex PCR, and its TCRdb copy is limited to in-frame clones, with some not included. The sample contains about 200,000 clones, roughly four fifths of which appear only once. Study outcomes and limitations: In a later analysis, parvovirus B19, influenza, CMV and Epstein-Barr virus appeared linked to several top co-occurrence clusters. Some V segments (TRBV6-2 and TRBV6-3 among them) were excluded as indistinguishable.

Germline V gene data show CDR1 as LGHNT and CDR2 as FRNRAP. The V segment lost 5 bases and the J segment 4 bases; nucleotides outside the gene matches: 4. The length of the CDR3 is 13 residues. Sequenced sample: PBMCs. The chain couples TRBV12-5 to TRBJ2-7, with 8 nucleotides matching TRBD1. This clonotype was sampled from a boy younger than 10 in good health and CMV-seronegative. CDR3 bases: TGTGCTAGTGGTCCCGGGACAGGTTACGAGCAGTACTTC. This sequence encodes CASGPGTGYEQYF.